This T cell receptor (beta chain) was profiled in a study of identical twins. Each CDR3 protein is one row after TCRdb ran MiXCR on the 5' RACE reads. This sample has about 530,000 distinct CDR3 sequences, with roughly 15% found just once. These same data were also listed under a study on yellow fever vaccine responses in identical twins.

The clonotype comes from a woman younger than 35 in good health. Specimen: CD4+ T cells sorted from blood.

For the CDR3, the DNA is TGTGCCAGCAGCTCCGGGAGGGAAGCTTTCTTT. Encoded protein: CASSSGREAFF. The chain employs TRBV7-9 and TRBJ1-1; D unclear. The CDR3 totals 11 residues. Germline CDR1 SEHNR, CDR2 FQNEAQ (reference sequence). V was trimmed by 4 bases and J by 8 bases, leaving 8 bases between them. The full variable domain, with the rest looked up from reference TRBV7-9 and TRBJ1-1, is DTGVSQNPRHKITKRGQNVTFRCDPISEHNRLYWYRQTLGQGPEFLTYFQNEAQLEKSRLLSDRFSAERPKGSFSTLEIQRTEQGDSAMYLCASSSGREAFFGQGTRLTVV.